This entry describes one TCR beta chain. The entry originates in a study of cytomegalovirus exposure and HLA in healthy donors. The PCR ran on 60 Vbeta and 13 Jbeta primers. Clones were read by immunoSEQ multiplex PCR, and TCRdb kept only the in-frame ones, dropping some. The data hold about 160,000 clones, with under 90% observed a single time. This CDR3 has 16 amino acids. Looked up from germline, CDR1 is SGHVS and CDR2 is FNYEAQ. Trimming pared 4 bases from V and 1 base from J, leaving 16 bases between. The donors (healthy individuals) were bone marrow donors. V usage is TRBV7-6 and J usage is TRBJ2-5, with D maybe TRBD2 (7 bases). The receptor was derived from a man between 18 and 35 years old in good health and CMV-seronegative. The specimen sequenced was PBMCs. CDR3 nucleotides: TGTGCCAGCAGCTCTATAGGGGGGGGTCCCCAAGAGACCCAGTACTTC. Its protein is CASSSIGGGPQETQYF.